The rows below give T cell receptor beta chains drawn from one sample of a study of neoadjuvant anti-PD-1 for oral cavity cancer. Profiled with immunoSEQ multiplex PCR; TCRdb holds only in-frame clones, not every one. The sample contains 50,000 to 65,000 clones, 79% of which appear only once. The starting material was PBMCs, obtained before nivolumab (anti-PD-1) treatment. The receptors were gathered from a person aged 35-80 years with oral cavity squamous cell carcinoma. Each CDR3 is given with its conserved first and last residue. D genes are given only for firm matches.

v_call,j_call,d_call,cdr3_nt,cdr3_aa
TRBV5-1,TRBJ2-7,TRBD1,TGCGCCAGCAGCTTGTCTGGGACAGAAGTTTACGAGCAGTACTTC,CASSLSGTEVYEQYF
TRBV2,TRBJ1-3,NA,TGTGCCAGCAGTGAAAGGTCCAGTGGAGGCACCATATATTTT,CASSERSSGGTIYF
TRBV9,TRBJ2-3,NA,TGTGCCAGCAGCGTAGACTTGCTGCCAGATACGCAGTATTTT,CASSVDLLPDTQYF
TRBV18,TRBJ2-1,NA,TGTGCCAGCTCACGAGGGTCGGGGGTCTCCTACAATGAGCAGTTCTTC,CASSRGSGVSYNEQFF
TRBV5-1,TRBJ2-3,TRBD2,TGCGCCAGCAGCTTGGTGTCCCCGGGACTAGCGGGAGGGCCGACAGATACGCAGTATTTT,CASSLVSPGLAGGPTDTQYF
TRBV4-2,TRBJ2-5,TRBD2,TGTGCCAGCAGCCAGGGTCCTAGCGGGGGGAAAGAGACCCAGTACTTC,CASSQGPSGGKETQYF
TRBV25-1,TRBJ1-1,TRBD1,TGTGCCAGCAGTGAAAGGCAGGGGGGTACTGAAGCTTTCTTT,CASSERQGGTEAFF
TRBV7-8,TRBJ1-1,NA,TGTGCCAGCAGCTTAAACAGGGCCAACACTGAAGCTTTCTTT,CASSLNRANTEAFF
TRBV5-6,TRBJ1-3,NA,TGTGCCAGCAGCTTGGGCGGGGGCCTTAGTTTTGGAAACACCATATATTTT,CASSLGGGLSFGNTIYF
TRBV7-6,TRBJ2-1,NA,TGTGCCAGCAGGTTAGACTCCTACAATGAGCAGTTCTTC,CASRLDSYNEQFF
TRBV7-2,TRBJ2-2,NA,TGTGCCAGCAGCCTTGACAGTACGCCTGGCGGGGAGCTGTTTTTT,CASSLDSTPGGELFF